This T cell receptor (beta chain) was recovered during a study of identical twins. MiXCR was run by TCRdb on the 5' RACE reads, yielding one entry per CDR3 protein. There are around 470,000 distinct CDR3 sequences in the sample; around 14% occur only once, and about 0.54% lies in the top ten. The germline V gene encodes CDR1 MNHNS and CDR2 SASEGT. Trimming removed 6 bases from V and 4 bases from J, with 18 bases in between. The CDR3 contains 15 residues. As regards this clonotype: The antigen remains unidentified.

Whole-study findings and limits: Twins shared beta out-of-frame sequences in excess, but this excess was weaker.

A further study also used this sample, focusing on yellow fever vaccine responses in identical twins.

V usage is TRBV6-1 and J usage is TRBJ1-1, with D tentatively TRBD1 (5 bases). The specimen was CD4+ T cells sorted from blood. The sequence derives from a woman aged 18-29 years in good health. CDR3 nucleotide sequence: TGTGCCAGCAGGGATGCGGGGGATCGGGGCACTGAAGCTTTCTTT. It translates to CASRDAGDRGTEAFF.